This T cell receptor beta chain derives from a study of T cells in Graves' hyperthyroidism and ophthalmopathy. Overall study results and limits: From stable hyperthyroidism, ophthalmopathy was set apart by a 13 V-J model.

Using RNA transcripts as the source, TCR beta CDR3 regions were amplified. Carried out on the TCR CDR3, a first-round RT-PCR used the HTBI primer set. Each CDR3 protein gets one entry after TCRdb re-called the multiplex PCR reads with MiXCR. Among under 350,000 distinct CDR3 sequences listed, 17% were seen once. Turning to this clonotype: What it recognizes is unknown.

Trimming stripped 6 bases from V and 0 bases from J, with 12 bases between. Germline V gene sequence: CDR1 MNHNS, CDR2 SASEGT. CDR3 length: 15 residues. Sequencing input: blood. This TCR was recovered from a woman in her sixties with Graves' ophthalmopathy. The chain joins TRBV6-1 to TRBJ1-3; D not certain. The CDR3 DNA reads as TGTGCCAGCAGAAAGAGCAGAGTCTCTGGAAACACCATATATTTT. Encoded protein: CASRKSRVSGNTIYF.